The sequence of this T cell receptor beta chain was determined in a study of blood T cell repertoires in COVID-19. With 3 bases clipped from V and 2 bases from J, the junction kept 8 bases outside the gene matches. Germline lookup yields CDR1 MNHNS and CDR2 SASEGT. The CDR3 spans 16 residues. The assay was immunoSEQ multiplex PCR, and TCRdb's table has in-frame clones only and misses some. Of about 59,000 clones in the sample, more than 60% were seen once. The sequencing input was peripheral blood. The chain carries TRBV6-1 and TRBJ2-3, with TRBD1 matching 7 bases. The TCR was taken from a human donor in a cohort sampled during active COVID-19. The CDR3 region is CASSDPGQDNTDTQYF. The CDR3 bases are TGTGCCAGCAGTGACCCAGGACAGGATAACACAGATACGCAGTATTTT.